This entry is about one T cell receptor (beta chain). The data originate from a study of blood T cell repertoires in COVID-19. CDR3 length: 15 residues. Trimming removed 3 bases from V and 10 bases from J; junction bases left unmatched: 5. Germline loops: CDR1 MGHDK, CDR2 SYGVNS. Clones were read by immunoSEQ multiplex PCR, and TCRdb kept only the in-frame ones, dropping some. Here the sample spans about 270,000 clones, more than 90% being singletons. This TCR derives from a person aged 18 to 30 with COVID-19, enrolled during active disease. The sequenced sample consisted of peripheral blood. The V call is TRBV25-1, the J call TRBJ1-6; 11 nucleotides agree with TRBD1. In DNA, the CDR3 is TGTGCCAGCAGTGACTCCCGGACAGGGGGCTCACCCCTCCACTTT. This encodes CASSDSRTGGSPLHF. The full variable domain, completed using reference TRBV25-1 and TRBJ1-6, is EADIYQTPRYLVIGTGKKITLECSQTMGHDKMYWYQQDPGMELHLIHYSYGVNSTEKGDLSSESTVSRIRTEHFPLTLESARPSHTSQYLCASSDSRTGGSPLHFGNGTRLTVT.